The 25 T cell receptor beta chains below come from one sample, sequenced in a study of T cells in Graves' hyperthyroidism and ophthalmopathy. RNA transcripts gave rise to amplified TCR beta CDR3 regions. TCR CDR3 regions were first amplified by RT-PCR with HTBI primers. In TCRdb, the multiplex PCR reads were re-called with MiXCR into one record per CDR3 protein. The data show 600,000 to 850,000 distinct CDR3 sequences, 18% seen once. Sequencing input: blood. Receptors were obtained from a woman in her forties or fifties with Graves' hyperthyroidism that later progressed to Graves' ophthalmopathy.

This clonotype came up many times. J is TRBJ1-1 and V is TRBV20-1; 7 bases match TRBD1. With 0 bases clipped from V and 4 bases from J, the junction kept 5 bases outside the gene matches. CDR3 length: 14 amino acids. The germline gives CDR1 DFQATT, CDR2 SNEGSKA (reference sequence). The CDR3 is CSARDLRGGTEAFF. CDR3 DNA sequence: TGCAGTGCTAGAGATCTCAGGGGGGGCACTGAAGCTTTCTTT.

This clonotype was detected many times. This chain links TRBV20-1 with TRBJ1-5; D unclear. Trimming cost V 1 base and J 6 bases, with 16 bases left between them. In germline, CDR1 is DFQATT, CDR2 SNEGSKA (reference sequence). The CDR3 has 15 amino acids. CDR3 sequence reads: CSARALAPLSQPQHF. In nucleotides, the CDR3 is TGCAGTGCTAGAGCCTTGGCCCCATTAAGTCAGCCCCAGCATTTT.

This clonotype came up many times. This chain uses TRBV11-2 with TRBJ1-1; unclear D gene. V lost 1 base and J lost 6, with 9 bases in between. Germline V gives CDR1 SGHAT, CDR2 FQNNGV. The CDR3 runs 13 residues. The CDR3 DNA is TGTGCCAGCAGCTTAGGTTGGGCGGCTGAAGCTTTCTTT. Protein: CASSLGWAAEAFF.

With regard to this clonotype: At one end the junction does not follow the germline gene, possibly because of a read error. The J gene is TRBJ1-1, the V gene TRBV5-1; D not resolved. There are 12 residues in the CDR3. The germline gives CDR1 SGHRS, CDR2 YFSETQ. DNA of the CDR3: TGTGCCAGCAGCTTGCATGGGACTGAAGCTTTCTTT. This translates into CASSLHGTEAFF. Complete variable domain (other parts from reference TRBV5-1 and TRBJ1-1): KAGVTQTPRYLIKTRGQQVTLSCSPISGHRSVSWYQQTPGQGLQFLFEYFSETQRNKGNFPGRFSGRQFSNSRSEMNVSTLELGDSALYLCASSLHGTEAFFGQGTRLTVV.

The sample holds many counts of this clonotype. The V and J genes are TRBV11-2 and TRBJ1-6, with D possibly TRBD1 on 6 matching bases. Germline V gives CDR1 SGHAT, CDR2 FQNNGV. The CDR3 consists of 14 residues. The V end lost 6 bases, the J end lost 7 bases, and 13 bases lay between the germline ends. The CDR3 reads CASSSPGVNSPLHF. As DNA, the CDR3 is TGTGCCAGCAGTTCACCAGGGGTAAATTCACCCCTCCACTTT.

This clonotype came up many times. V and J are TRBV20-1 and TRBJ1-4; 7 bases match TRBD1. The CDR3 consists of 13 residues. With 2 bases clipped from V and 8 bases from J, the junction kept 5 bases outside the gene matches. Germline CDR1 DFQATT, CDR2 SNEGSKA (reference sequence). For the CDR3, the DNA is TGCAGTGCTAGATACCAGGGGGAGGAAAAACTGTTTTTT. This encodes CSARYQGEEKLFF.

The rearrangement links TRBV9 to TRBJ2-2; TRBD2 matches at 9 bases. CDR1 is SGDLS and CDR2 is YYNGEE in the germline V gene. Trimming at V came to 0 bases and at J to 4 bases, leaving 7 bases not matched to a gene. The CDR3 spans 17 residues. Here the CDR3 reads CASSVVIAGDRTGELFF. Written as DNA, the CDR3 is TGTGCCAGCAGCGTAGTAATAGCGGGGGACCGCACCGGGGAGCTGTTTTTT.

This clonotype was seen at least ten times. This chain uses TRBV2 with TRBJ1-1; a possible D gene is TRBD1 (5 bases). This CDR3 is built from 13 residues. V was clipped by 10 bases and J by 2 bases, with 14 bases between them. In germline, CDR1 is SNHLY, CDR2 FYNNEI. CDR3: CATKTEHNTEAFF. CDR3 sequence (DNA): TGTGCCACTAAGACAGAACATAACACTGAAGCTTTCTTT.

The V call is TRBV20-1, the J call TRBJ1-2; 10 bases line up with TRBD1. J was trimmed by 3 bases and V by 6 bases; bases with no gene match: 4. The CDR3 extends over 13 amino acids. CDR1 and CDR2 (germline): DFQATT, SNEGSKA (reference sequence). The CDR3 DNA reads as TGCAGTGCCGTCGGACAGGGGGACTATGGCTACACCTTC. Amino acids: CSAVGQGDYGYTF.

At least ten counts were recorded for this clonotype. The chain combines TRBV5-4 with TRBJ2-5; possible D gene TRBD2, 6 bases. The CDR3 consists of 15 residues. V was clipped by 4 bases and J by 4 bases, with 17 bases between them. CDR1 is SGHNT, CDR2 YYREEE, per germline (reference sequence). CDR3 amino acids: CASSTIGDGRETQYF. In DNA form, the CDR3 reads TGTGCCAGCAGCACTATCGGGGACGGGAGAGAGACCCAGTACTTC.

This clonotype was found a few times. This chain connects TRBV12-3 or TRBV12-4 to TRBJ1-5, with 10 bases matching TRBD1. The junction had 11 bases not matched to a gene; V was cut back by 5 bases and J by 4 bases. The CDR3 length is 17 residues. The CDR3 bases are TGTGCCAGCAGTCCCTACCCCGGGACAGGGGTTAATCAGCCCCAGCATTTT. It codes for CASSPYPGTGVNQPQHF.

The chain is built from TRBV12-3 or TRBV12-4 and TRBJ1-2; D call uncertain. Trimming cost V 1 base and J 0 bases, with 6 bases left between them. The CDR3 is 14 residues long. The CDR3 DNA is TGTGCCAGCAGTTTAGAATTGACTAACTATGGCTACACCTTC. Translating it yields CASSLELTNYGYTF.

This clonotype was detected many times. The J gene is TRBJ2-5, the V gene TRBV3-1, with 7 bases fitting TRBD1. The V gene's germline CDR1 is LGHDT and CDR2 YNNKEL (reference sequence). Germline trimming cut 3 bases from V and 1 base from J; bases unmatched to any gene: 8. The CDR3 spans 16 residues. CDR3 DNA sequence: TGTGCCAGCAGCCAGAATCCGGGACAGACCCAAGAGACCCAGTACTTC. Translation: CASSQNPGQTQETQYF.

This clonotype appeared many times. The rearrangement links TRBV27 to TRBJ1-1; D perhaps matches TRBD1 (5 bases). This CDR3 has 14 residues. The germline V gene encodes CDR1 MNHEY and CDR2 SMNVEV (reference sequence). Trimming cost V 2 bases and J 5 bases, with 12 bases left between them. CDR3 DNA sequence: TGTGCCAGCAGTTTAAAGGGGCTTAGGACTGAAGCTTTCTTT. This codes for CASSLKGLRTEAFF.

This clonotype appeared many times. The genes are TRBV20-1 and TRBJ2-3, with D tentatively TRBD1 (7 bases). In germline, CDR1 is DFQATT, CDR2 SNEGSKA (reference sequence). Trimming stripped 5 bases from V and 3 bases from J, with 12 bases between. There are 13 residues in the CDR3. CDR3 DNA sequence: TGCAGTGCTGCCGCAGGGGGGACAGATACGCAGTATTTT. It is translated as CSAAAGGTDTQYF.

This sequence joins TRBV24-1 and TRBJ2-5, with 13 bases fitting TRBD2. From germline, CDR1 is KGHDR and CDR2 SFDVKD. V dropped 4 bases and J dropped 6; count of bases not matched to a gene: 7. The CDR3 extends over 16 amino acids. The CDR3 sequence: CATSDTSGGAMKTQYF. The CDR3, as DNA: TGTGCCACCAGTGACACTAGCGGGGGGGCCATGAAGACCCAGTACTTC.

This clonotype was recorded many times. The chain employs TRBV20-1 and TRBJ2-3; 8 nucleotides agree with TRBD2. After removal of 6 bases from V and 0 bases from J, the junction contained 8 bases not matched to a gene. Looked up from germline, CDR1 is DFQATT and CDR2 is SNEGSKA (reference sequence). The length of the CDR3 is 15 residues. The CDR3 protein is CSATNLAGSTDTQYF. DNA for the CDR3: TGCAGTGCGACGAATCTAGCGGGTAGCACAGATACGCAGTATTTT.

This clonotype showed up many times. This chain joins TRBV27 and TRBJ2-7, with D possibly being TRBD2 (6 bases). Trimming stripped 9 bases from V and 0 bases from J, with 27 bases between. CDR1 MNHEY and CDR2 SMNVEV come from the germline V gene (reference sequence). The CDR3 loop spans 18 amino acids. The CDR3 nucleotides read TGTGCCAGGCGCTTGATAGATGGAGGGGCCCACCGCTCCTACGAGCAGTACTTC. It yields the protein CARRLIDGGAHRSYEQYF.

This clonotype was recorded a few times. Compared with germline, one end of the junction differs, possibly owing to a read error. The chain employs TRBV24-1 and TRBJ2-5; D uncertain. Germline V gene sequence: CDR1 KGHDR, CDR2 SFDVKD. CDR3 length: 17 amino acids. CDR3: CATSDPLPSNGQKTQYF. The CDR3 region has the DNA TGTGCCACCAGTGATCCCCTCCCTTCAAACGGCCAAAAGACCCAGTACTTC.

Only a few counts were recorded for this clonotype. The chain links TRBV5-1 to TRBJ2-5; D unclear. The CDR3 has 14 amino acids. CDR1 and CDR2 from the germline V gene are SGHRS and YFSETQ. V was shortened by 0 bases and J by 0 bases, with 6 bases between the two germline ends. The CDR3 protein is CASSLAVNQETQYF. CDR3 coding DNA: TGCGCCAGCAGCTTGGCCGTCAACCAAGAGACCCAGTACTTC.

The CDR3 sequence: CASSYGTGLTGELFF. The CDR3 DNA reads TGCGCCAGCAGCTACGGGACAGGGCTAACCGGGGAGCTGTTTTTT. V and J are TRBV5-1 and TRBJ2-2; TRBD1 matches at 9 bases. V lost 3 bases, J lost 5 bases, and 5 bases stayed unmatched. CDR1 SGHRS and CDR2 YFSETQ come from the germline V gene. This CDR3 spans 15 amino acids.

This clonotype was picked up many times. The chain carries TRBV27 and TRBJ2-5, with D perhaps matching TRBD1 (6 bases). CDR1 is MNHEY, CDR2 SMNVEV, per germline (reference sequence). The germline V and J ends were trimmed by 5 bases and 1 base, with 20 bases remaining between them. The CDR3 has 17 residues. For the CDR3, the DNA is TGTGCCAGCAGTCCAGGGGATGTTGACGGCGTCCAAGAGACCCAGTACTTC. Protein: CASSPGDVDGVQETQYF.

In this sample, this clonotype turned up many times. The CDR3 sequence: CASSLALVLGTGGNTEAFF. The CDR3 DNA sequence: TGTGCCAGCAGTTTAGCGCTAGTATTAGGGACAGGAGGGAACACTGAAGCTTTCTTT. The chain links TRBV12-3 or TRBV12-4 to TRBJ1-1; 8 positions agree with TRBD1. The V and J ends lost 0 bases and 1 base, in that order; junction bases with no gene match: 13. This CDR3 comprises 19 residues.

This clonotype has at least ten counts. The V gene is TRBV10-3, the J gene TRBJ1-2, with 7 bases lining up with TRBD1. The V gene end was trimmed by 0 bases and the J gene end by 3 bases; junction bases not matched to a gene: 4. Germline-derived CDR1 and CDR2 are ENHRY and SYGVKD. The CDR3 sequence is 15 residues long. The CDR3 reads CAISESAQGDYGYTF. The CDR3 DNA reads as TGTGCCATCAGTGAGTCCGCGCAGGGGGACTATGGCTACACCTTC.

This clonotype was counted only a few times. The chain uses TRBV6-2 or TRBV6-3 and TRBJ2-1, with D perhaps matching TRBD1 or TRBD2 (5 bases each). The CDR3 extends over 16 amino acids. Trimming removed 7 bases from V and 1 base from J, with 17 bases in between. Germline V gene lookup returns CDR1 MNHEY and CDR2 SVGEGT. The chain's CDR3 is CASIGRVWGSYNEQFF. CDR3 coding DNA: TGTGCCAGCATCGGCCGGGTGTGGGGGTCCTACAATGAGCAGTTCTTC.